The clone carrying this T cell receptor beta chain was seen once. Its antigen is currently unknown. Then a second PCR, running roughly 7 to 11 cycles, was carried out with a sample-barcoded 5' primer and a J-beta primer mix. TCRdb called the 5' RACE reads again in MiXCR, with one record for every CDR3 protein. The table has around 2 million distinct CDR3 sequences, about two fifths seen once. The source of the sample is a study of blood T cells in healthy people across ages. The CDR3 is 16 residues long. V gave up 8 bases and J gave up 0 bases, with 19 bases separating them. Study-wide findings and caveats: PBMCs went unsorted, and a conclusive naive versus antigen-experienced comparison was therefore prevented.

The sample consisted of blood. The genes are TRBV12-3 or TRBV12-4 and TRBJ2-5; perhaps TRBD2 as D (7 bases). The clonotype was recovered from a human donor in good health. The CDR3 protein is CASALAGAGDQETQYF. In DNA form, the CDR3 reads TGTGCCAGCGCCTTGGCGGGGGCAGGGGACCAAGAGACCCAGTACTTC.